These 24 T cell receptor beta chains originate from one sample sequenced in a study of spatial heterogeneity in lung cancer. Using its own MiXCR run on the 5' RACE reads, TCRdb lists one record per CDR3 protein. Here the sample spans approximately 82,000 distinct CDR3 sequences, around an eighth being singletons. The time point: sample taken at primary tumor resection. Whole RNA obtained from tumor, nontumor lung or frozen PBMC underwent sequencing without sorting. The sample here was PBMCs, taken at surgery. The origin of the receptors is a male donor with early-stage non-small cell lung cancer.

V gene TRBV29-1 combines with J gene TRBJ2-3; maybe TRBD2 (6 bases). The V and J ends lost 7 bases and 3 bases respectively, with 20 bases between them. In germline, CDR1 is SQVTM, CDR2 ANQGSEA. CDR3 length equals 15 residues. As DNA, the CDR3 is TGCAGCGGCGGGGAGGTTCCACCGGGGACAGATACGCAGTATTTT. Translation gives CSGGEVPPGTDTQYF.

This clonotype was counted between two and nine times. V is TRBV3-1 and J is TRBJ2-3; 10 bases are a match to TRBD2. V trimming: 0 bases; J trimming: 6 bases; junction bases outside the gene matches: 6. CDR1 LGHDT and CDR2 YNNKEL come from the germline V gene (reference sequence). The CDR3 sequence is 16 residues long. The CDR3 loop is CASSQEASGRVDTQYF. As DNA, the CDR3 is TGTGCCAGCAGCCAAGAGGCTAGCGGGAGAGTGGATACGCAGTATTTT.

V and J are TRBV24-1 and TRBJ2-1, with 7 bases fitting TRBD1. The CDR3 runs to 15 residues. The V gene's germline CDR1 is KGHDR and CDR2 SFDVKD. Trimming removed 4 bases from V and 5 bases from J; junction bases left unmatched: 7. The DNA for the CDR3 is TGTGCCACCAGTGAGACAGGGATAACAAACAATGAGCAGTTCTTC. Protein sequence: CATSETGITNNEQFF.

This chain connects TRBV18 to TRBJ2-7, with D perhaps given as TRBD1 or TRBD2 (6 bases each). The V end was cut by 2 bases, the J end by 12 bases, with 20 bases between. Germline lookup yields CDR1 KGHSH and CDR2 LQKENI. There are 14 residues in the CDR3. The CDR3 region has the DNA TGTGCCAGCTCACCAGATGATAGTAGGGGGGCCCCGTACTTC. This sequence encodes CASSPDDSRGAPYF.

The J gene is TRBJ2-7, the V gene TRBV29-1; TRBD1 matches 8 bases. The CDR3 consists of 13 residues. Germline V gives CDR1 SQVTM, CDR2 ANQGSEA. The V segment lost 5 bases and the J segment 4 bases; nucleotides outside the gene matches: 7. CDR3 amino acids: CSVSGTGLYEQYF. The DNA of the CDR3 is TGCAGCGTTTCCGGGACAGGACTTTACGAGCAGTACTTC.

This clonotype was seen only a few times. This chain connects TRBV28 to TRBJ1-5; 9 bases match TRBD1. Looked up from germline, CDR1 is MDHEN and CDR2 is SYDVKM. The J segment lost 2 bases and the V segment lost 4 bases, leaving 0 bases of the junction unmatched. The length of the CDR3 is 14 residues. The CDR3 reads CASSWTGGNQPQHF. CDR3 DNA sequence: TGTGCCAGCAGTTGGACAGGGGGCAATCAGCCCCAGCATTTT.

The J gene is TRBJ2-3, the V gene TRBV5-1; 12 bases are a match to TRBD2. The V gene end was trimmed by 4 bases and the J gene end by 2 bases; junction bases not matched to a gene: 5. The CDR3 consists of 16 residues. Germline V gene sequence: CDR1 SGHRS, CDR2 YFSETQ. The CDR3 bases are TGCGCCAGCAGCCTCCGGACTAGCGGGGCCACAGATACGCAGTATTTT. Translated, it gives CASSLRTSGATDTQYF.

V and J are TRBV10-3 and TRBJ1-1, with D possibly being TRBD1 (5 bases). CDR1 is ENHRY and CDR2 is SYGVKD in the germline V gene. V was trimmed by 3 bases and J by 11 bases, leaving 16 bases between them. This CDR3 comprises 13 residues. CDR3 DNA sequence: TGTGCCATCAGTGATTTCGCAGGGCTGTCGGCTTTCTTT. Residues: CAISDFAGLSAFF.

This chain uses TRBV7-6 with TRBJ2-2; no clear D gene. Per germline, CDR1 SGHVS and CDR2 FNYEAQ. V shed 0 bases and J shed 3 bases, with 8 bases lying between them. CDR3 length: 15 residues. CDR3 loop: CASSLAWSDTGELFF. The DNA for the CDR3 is TGTGCCAGCAGCTTAGCATGGTCGGACACCGGGGAGCTGTTTTTT.

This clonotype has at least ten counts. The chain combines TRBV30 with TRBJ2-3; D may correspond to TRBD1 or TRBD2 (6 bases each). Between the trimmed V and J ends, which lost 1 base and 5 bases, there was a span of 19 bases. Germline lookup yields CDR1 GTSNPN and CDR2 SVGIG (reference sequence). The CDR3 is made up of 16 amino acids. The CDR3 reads CAWSGLGGRGGDTQYF. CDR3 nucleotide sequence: TGTGCCTGGAGTGGGTTAGGCGGCAGGGGAGGAGATACGCAGTATTTT.

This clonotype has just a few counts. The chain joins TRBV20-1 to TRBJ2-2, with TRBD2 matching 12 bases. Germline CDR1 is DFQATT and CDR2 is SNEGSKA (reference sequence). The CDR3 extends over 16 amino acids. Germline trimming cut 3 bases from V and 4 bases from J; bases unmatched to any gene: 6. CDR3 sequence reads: CSARLTSGRPTGELFF. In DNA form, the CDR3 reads TGCAGTGCTAGGTTGACTAGCGGGAGACCCACCGGGGAGCTGTTTTTT.

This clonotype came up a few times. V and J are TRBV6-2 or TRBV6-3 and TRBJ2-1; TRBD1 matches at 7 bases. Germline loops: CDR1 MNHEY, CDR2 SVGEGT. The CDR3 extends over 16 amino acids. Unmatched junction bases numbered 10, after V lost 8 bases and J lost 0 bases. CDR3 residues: CASHPGGKGSYNEQFF. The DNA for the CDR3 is TGTGCCAGCCACCCAGGGGGAAAAGGCTCCTACAATGAGCAGTTCTTC.

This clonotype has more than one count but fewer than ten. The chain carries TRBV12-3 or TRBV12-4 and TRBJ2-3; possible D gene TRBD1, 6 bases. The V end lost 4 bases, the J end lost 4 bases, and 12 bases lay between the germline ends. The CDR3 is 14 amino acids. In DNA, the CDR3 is TGTGCCAGCAGTTACAGGGAAAGGGCAGATACGCAGTATTTT. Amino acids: CASSYRERADTQYF.

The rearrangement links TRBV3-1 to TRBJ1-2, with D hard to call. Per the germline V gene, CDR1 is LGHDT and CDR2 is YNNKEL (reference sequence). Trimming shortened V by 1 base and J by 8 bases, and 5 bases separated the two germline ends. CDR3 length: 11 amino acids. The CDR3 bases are TGTGCCAGCAGCCAAGGACGAGGCTACACCTTC. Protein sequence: CASSQGRGYTF.

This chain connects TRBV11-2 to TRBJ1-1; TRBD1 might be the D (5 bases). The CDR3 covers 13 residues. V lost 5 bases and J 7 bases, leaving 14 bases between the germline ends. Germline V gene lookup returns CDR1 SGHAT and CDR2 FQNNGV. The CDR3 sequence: CASSQDRPLEAFF. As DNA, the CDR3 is TGTGCCAGCAGCCAAGACAGACCACTTGAAGCTTTCTTT.

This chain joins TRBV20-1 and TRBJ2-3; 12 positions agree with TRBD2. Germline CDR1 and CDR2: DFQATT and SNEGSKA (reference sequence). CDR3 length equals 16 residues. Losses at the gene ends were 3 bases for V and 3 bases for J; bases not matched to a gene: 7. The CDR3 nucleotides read TGCAGTGCTAGTCTAGCGGGAGGGCCTGGGACAGATACGCAGTATTTT. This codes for CSASLAGGPGTDTQYF.

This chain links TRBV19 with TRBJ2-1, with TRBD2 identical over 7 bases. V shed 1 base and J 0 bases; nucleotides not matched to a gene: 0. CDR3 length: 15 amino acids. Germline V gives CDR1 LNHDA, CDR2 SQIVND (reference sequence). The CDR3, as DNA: TGTGCCAGTAGTATAGGGACTAGCTCCTACAATGAGCAGTTCTTC. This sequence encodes CASSIGTSSYNEQFF.

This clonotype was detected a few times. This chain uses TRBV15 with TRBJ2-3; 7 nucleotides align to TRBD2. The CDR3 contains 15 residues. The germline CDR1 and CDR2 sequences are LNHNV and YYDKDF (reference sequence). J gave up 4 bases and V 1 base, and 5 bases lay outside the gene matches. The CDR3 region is CATSRVNGRSDTQYF. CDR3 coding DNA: TGTGCCACCAGCAGAGTTAACGGGAGGTCAGATACGCAGTATTTT. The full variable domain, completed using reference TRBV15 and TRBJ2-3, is DAMVIQNPRYQVTQFGKPVTLSCSQTLNHNVMYWYQQKSSQAPKLLFHYYDKDFNNEADTPDNFQSRRPNTSFCFLDIRSPGLGDTAMYLCATSRVNGRSDTQYFGPGTRLTVL.

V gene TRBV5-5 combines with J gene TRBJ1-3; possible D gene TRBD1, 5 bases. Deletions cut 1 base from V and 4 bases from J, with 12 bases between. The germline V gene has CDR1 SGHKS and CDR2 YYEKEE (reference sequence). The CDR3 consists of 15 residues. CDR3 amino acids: CASSLNGAGGNTIYF. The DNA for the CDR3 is TGTGCCAGCAGCTTGAACGGAGCAGGGGGAAACACCATATATTTT.

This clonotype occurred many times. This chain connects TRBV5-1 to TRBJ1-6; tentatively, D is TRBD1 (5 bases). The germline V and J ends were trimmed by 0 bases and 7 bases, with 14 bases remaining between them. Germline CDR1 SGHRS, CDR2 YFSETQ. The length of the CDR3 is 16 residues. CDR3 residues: CASSLAGSRDNSPLHF. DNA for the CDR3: TGCGCCAGCAGCTTGGCCGGTTCCAGGGACAATTCACCCCTCCACTTT. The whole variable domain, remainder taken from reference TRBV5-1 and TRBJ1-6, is KAGVTQTPRYLIKTRGQQVTLSCSPISGHRSVSWYQQTPGQGLQFLFEYFSETQRNKGNFPGRFSGRQFSNSRSEMNVSTLELGDSALYLCASSLAGSRDNSPLHFGNGTRLTVT.

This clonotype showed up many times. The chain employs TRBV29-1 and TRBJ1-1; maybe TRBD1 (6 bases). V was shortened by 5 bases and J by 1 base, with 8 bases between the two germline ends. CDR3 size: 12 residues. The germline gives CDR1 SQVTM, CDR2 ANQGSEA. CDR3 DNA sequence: TGCAGCGTTACAGGGACGAACACTGAAGCTTTCTTT. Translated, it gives CSVTGTNTEAFF.

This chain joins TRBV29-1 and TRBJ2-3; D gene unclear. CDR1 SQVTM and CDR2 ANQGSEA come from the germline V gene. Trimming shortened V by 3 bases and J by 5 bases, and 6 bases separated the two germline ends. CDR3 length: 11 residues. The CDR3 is CSVEILDTQYF. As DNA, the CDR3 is TGCAGCGTTGAGATTCTAGATACGCAGTATTTT.

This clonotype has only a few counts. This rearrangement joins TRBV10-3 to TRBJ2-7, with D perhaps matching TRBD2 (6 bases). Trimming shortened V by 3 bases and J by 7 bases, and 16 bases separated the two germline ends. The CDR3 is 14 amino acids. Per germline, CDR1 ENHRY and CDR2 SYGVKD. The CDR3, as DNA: TGTGCCATCAGTGAAAACTCAGGCCGGGGGGAGCAGTACTTC. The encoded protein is CAISENSGRGEQYF.

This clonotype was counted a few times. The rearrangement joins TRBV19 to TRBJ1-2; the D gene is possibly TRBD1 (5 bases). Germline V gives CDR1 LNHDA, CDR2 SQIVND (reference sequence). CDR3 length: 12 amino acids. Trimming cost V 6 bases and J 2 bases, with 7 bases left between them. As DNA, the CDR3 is TGTGCCAGTAGGACAGTGAACTATGGCTACACCTTC. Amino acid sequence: CASRTVNYGYTF.